The 16 T cell receptor beta chains below all came from one sample that was sequenced in a study of cytomegalovirus exposure and HLA in healthy donors. In the PCR, 60 Vbeta and 13 Jbeta primers were used. Data came from immunoSEQ multiplex PCR; TCRdb stores just in-frame clones and leaves some out. The table lists about 100,000 clones, more than 65% of them singletons. The sequencing sample was made of PBMCs. These receptors were taken from a woman between 50 and 59 years old in good health and CMV-seropositive.

This clone has just a few counts. V is TRBV5-4 and J is TRBJ1-2; D perhaps matches TRBD1 (5 bases). Trimming cost V 0 bases and J 3 bases, with 12 bases left between them. The CDR3 runs 15 residues. The V gene's germline CDR1 is SGHNT and CDR2 YYREEE (reference sequence). The CDR3: CASSLDPGMDYGYTF. The CDR3 DNA reads TGTGCCAGCAGCTTGGATCCAGGGATGGACTATGGCTACACCTTC.

This chain joins TRBV19 and TRBJ1-1; D unclear. The CDR3 contains 19 residues. Germline CDR1 and CDR2: LNHDA and SQIVND (reference sequence). Trimming took off 1 base at V and 1 base at J, with 22 bases between the two ends. This CDR3 is CASSIVGGSMRVPNTEAFF. CDR3 DNA sequence: TGTGCCAGTAGTATAGTCGGTGGCAGCATGAGGGTCCCGAACACTGAAGCTTTCTTT.

Only one count was recorded for this clone. The chain has TRBV2 and TRBJ1-4; TRBD1 might be the D (5 bases). The CDR3 spans 14 residues. V lost 3 bases and J 6 bases, leaving 11 bases between the germline ends. Germline loops: CDR1 SNHLY, CDR2 FYNNEI. The CDR3: CASSDRVPDEKLFF. In nucleotides, the CDR3 is TGTGCCAGCAGTGACAGGGTGCCCGATGAAAAACTGTTTTTT.

The chain has TRBV2 and TRBJ2-5, with D possibly TRBD2 on 6 matching bases. V lost 7 bases and J lost 2, with 11 bases in between. The CDR3 is 13 amino acids. Germline V lookup: CDR1 SNHLY, CDR2 FYNNEI. The CDR3 bases are TGTGCCAGCAACGGGGGAGGACAAGAGACCCAGTACTTC. Translated: CASNGGGQETQYF.

The rearrangement uses TRBV7-8 and TRBJ2-3, with 13 bases identical to TRBD2. The CDR3 covers 17 residues. J gave up 5 bases and V 4 bases, and 9 bases lay outside the gene matches. Germline CDR1 reads SGHVS; CDR2 reads FQNEAQ. CDR3 coding DNA: TGTGCCAGCAGCTCCGGGACTAGCGGGAAGGTTGGAGATACGCAGTATTTT. Residues: CASSSGTSGKVGDTQYF.

Turning to this clone: Additional DNA sequences in this sample encode the identical CDR3. The chain uses TRBV9 and TRBJ1-1, with TRBD1 as a possible D gene (5 bases). The germline gives CDR1 SGDLS, CDR2 YYNGEE. Deletions cut 0 bases from V and 0 bases from J, with 6 bases between. The CDR3 consists of 14 residues. In nucleotides, the CDR3 is TGTGCCAGCAGCGTAGGACAGTTGAACACTGAAGCTTTCTTT. The encoded protein is CASSVGQLNTEAFF.

CDR3 bases: TGCGCCAGCAGCTTGGAGACAGGGTCTAATGAAAAACTGTTTTTT. Protein product: CASSLETGSNEKLFF. The chain recombines TRBV5-1 with TRBJ1-4; 7 nucleotides line up with TRBD1. The CDR3 length is 15 residues. J gave up 3 bases and V 0 bases, and 2 bases lay outside the gene matches. Per the germline V gene, CDR1 is SGHRS and CDR2 is YFSETQ.

The chain carries TRBV11-3 and TRBJ2-1; D not resolved. Deletions cut 4 bases from V and 6 bases from J, with 10 bases between. CDR3 length equals 13 residues. CDR1 is SGHNT and CDR2 is YENEEA in the germline V gene. CDR3 DNA sequence: TGTGCCAGCAGCTCTCCCTCCCTCAATGAGCAGTTCTTC. Encoded protein: CASSSPSLNEQFF.

A single count supports this clone. The V call is TRBV7-9, the J call TRBJ1-2, with unresolved D. Germline CDR1 reads SEHNR; CDR2 reads FQNEAQ (reference sequence). Trimming stripped 5 bases from V and 8 bases from J, with 12 bases between. The CDR3 length is 12 residues. The CDR3 reads CASSAGGDGYTF. The CDR3 DNA is TGTGCCAGCAGCGCGGGAGGAGACGGCTACACCTTC.

This chain uses TRBV5-6 with TRBJ2-3; 11 bases match TRBD2. V was pared by 4 bases and J by 7 bases, with 8 bases of the junction left unmatched. The germline gives CDR1 SGHDT, CDR2 YYEEEE. This CDR3 contains 15 residues. CDR3 bases: TGTGCCAGCAGCCCCGGGACTAGCGGTTTCAATACGCAGTATTTT. Its protein product is CASSPGTSGFNTQYF.

This clone has more than one count but fewer than ten. This chain uses TRBV9 with TRBJ1-2; tentatively, D is TRBD1 (5 bases). Trimming shortened V by 3 bases and J by 0 bases, and 12 bases separated the two germline ends. This CDR3 contains 15 residues. The germline gives CDR1 SGDLS, CDR2 YYNGEE. The CDR3 bases are TGTGCCAGCAGCGCCCGGGACTTAGCTAACTATGGCTACACCTTC. Translating it yields CASSARDLANYGYTF. The variable domain in full, completed from reference TRBV9 and TRBJ1-2, reads DSGVTQTPKHLITATGQRVTLRCSPRSGDLSVYWYQQSLDQGLQFLIQYYNGEERAKGNILERFSAQQFPDLHSELNLSSLELGDSALYFCASSARDLANYGYTFGSGTRLTVV.

The chain combines TRBV6-1 with TRBJ2-1; no clear D gene. Trimming pared 6 bases from V and 6 bases from J, leaving 9 bases between. The CDR3 has 12 residues. Per germline, CDR1 MNHNS and CDR2 SASEGT. For the CDR3, the DNA is TGTGCCAGCAGCCTATCGGGCAATGAGCAGTTCTTC. Its translation is CASSLSGNEQFF.

Comments on this clone: This same CDR3 is encoded by further DNA sequences in the sample. The chain employs TRBV13 and TRBJ2-7, with 11 nucleotides matching TRBD2. The CDR3 length is 16 residues. Trimming cost V 3 bases and J 0 bases; bases outside gene matches: 4. Per germline, CDR1 PRHDT and CDR2 FYEKMQ (reference sequence). The chain's CDR3 is CASSLIAGGISYEQYF. The CDR3 bases are TGTGCCAGCAGCTTGATAGCGGGGGGGATCTCCTACGAGCAGTACTTC.

A note on this clone: Different DNA sequences within this sample yield the same CDR3. The chain links TRBV7-9 to TRBJ1-1; D ambiguous. Germline V gene data show CDR1 as SEHNR and CDR2 as FQNEAQ (reference sequence). Trimming stripped 5 bases from V and 11 bases from J, with 24 bases between. The CDR3 totals 15 residues. This CDR3 reads CASSLTPTQRLEAFF. The CDR3 DNA sequence: TGTGCCAGCAGCCTCACACCAACGCAGAGACTTGAGGCTTTCTTT.

Details on this clone: One junction end disagrees with the germline gene, perhaps due to a read error. This chain uses TRBV29-1 with TRBJ2-7; 11 nucleotides match TRBD1. This CDR3 comprises 14 residues. Germline CDR1 is SQVTM and CDR2 is ANQGSEA. The CDR3 region has the DNA TGCAGCGTGGAAGGGACAGGGGGCTCCTACGAGCAGTACTTC. Its protein is CSVEGTGGSYEQYF.

V is TRBV6-5 and J is TRBJ1-6; tentative D call: TRBD1 (6 bases). Trimming took 5 bases from V and 6 from J, leaving 11 bases between them. The CDR3 loop spans 14 amino acids. Germline values: CDR1 MNHEY, CDR2 SVGAGI. CDR3 bases: TGTGCCAGCAGTATACAGGGTCGTAATTCACCCCTCCACTTT. Protein sequence: CASSIQGRNSPLHF.